The 3 T cell receptor beta chains below come from one sample, sequenced in a study of T cell repertoires in cytomegalovirus infection. Each CDR3 protein is one row after TCRdb ran MiXCR on the reads. The repertoire includes more than 500,000 distinct CDR3 sequences, more than 15% of them detected once, and 20% to 30% sits in the top ten. Sequencing was carried out using CD8+ T cells from PBMCs. The source of these receptors is a human donor in good health (CMV status not recorded). Some clones in this sample may be carry-over from other donors' samples.

V gene TRBV7-9 combines with J gene TRBJ2-7; D is perhaps TRBD2 (6 bases). This CDR3 region has 15 residues. Germline CDR1 reads SEHNR; CDR2 reads FQNEAQ (reference sequence). V was pared by 8 bases and J by 2 bases, with 19 bases between. The CDR3 is CASQNGGRTTYEQYF. CDR3 coding DNA: TGTGCCAGCCAAAATGGGGGGAGGACCACCTACGAGCAGTACTTC.

This clonotype was counted a few times. This sequence joins TRBV7-9 and TRBJ1-2, with 7 bases aligning to TRBD1. CDR1 SEHNR and CDR2 FQNEAQ come from the germline V gene (reference sequence). V gave up 2 bases and J gave up 1 base; unmatched junction bases: 4. The CDR3 is 15 residues long. CDR3: CASSLSRGRNYGYTF. CDR3 bases: TGTGCCAGCAGCTTATCAAGGGGGCGTAACTATGGCTACACCTTC. Using reference TRBV7-9 and TRBJ1-2 for the parts outside the CDR3, the full variable domain is DTGVSQNPRHKITKRGQNVTFRCDPISEHNRLYWYRQTLGQGPEFLTYFQNEAQLEKSRLLSDRFSAERPKGSFSTLEIQRTEQGDSAMYLCASSLSRGRNYGYTFGSGTRLTVV.

V gene TRBV9 combines with J gene TRBJ1-2, with 7 bases lining up with TRBD1. Trimming took 0 bases from V and 1 from J; bases not matched to a gene: 9. The V gene's germline CDR1 is SGDLS and CDR2 YYNGEE. The CDR3 contains 17 residues. The CDR3 sequence is CASSVDRTGDLNYGYTF. CDR3 nucleotides: TGTGCCAGCAGCGTAGATCGAACAGGGGATCTTAACTATGGCTACACCTTC.